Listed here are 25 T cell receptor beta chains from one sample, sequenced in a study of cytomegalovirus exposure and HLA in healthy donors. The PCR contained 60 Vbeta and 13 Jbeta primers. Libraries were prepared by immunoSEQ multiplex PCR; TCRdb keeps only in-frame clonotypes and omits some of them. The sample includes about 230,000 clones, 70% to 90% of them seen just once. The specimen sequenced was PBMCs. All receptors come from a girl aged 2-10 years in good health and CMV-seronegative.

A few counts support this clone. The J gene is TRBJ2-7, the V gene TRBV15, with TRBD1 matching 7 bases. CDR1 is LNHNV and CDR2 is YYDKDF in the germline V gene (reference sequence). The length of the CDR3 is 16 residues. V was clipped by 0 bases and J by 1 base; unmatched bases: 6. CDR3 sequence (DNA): TGTGCCACCAGCAGAGACCCGGGACAGACTTCCTACGAGCAGTACTTC. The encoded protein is CATSRDPGQTSYEQYF.

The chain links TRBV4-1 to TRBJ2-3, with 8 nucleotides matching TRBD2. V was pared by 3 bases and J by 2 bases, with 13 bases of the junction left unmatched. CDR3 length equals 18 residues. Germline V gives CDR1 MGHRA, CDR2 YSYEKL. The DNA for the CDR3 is TGCGCCAGCAGCCAGGGTGACGGGAGGGCCTTTCCCACAGATACGCAGTATTTT. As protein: CASSQGDGRAFPTDTQYF.

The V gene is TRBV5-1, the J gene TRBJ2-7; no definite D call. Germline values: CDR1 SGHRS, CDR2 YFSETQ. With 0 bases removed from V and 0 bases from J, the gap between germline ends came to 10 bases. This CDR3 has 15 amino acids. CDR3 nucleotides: TGCGCCAGCAGCTTGGAGGCGAGGAGCTCCTACGAGCAGTACTTC. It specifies CASSLEARSSYEQYF.

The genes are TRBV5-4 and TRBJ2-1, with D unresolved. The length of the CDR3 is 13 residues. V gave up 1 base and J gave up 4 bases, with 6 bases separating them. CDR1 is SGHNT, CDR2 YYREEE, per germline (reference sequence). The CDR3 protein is CASSLSLYNEQFF. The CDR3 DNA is TGTGCCAGCAGCTTGTCTCTGTACAATGAGCAGTTCTTC.

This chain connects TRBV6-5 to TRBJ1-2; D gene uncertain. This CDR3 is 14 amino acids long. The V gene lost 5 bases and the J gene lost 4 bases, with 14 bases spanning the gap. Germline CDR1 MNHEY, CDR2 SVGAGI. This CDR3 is CASSEIGLTYGYTF. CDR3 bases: TGTGCCAGCAGTGAAATTGGGCTGACCTATGGCTACACCTTC.

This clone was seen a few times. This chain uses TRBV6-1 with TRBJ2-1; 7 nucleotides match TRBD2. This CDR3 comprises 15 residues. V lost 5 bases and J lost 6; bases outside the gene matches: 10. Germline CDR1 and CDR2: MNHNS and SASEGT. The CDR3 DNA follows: TGTGCCAGCAGTCTCTCGAGCCCGGGGGGCAATGAGCAGTTCTTC. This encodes CASSLSSPGGNEQFF.

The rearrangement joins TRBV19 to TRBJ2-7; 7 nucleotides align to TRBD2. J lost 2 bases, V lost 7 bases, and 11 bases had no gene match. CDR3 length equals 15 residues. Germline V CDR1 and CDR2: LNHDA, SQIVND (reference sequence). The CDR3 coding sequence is TGTGCCAGTAAGTCGGGCGGGGGACCACCCTACGAGCAGTACTTC. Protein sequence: CASKSGGGPPYEQYF.

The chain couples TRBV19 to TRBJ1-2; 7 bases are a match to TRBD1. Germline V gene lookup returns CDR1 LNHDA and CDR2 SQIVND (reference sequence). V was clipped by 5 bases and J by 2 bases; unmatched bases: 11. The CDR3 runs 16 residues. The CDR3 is CASSEGAGTENYGYTF. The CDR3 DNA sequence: TGTGCCAGTAGTGAAGGCGCCGGGACAGAAAACTATGGCTACACCTTC.

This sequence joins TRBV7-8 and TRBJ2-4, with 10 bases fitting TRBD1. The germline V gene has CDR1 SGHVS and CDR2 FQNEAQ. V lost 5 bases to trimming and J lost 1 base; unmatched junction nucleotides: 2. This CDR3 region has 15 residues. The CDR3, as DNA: TGTGCCAGCAGCAAGGACAGGGGGGCCAAAAACATTCAGTACTTC. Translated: CASSKDRGAKNIQYF.

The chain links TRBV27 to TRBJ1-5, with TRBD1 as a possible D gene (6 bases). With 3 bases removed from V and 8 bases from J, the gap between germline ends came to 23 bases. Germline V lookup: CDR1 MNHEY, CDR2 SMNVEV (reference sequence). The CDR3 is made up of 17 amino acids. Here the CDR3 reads CASSLSWSQGIGKPQHF. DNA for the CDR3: TGTGCCAGCAGTTTGAGTTGGTCACAGGGTATTGGTAAGCCCCAGCATTTT.

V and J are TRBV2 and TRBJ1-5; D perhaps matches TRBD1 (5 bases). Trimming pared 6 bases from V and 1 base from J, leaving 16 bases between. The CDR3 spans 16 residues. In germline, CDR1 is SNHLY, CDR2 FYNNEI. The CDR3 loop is CASRWGWQGSNQPQHF. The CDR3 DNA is TGTGCCAGCAGGTGGGGATGGCAGGGAAGCAATCAGCCCCAGCATTTT.

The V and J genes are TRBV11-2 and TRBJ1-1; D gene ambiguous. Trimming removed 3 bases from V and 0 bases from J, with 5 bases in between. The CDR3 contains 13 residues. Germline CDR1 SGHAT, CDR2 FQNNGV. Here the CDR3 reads CASSFSLNTEAFF. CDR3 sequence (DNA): TGTGCCAGCAGCTTTAGCCTGAACACTGAAGCTTTCTTT.

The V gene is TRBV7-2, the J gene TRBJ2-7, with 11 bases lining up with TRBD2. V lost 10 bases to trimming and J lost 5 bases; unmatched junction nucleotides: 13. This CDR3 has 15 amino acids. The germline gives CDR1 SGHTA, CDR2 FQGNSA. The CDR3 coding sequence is TGTGCCACAACCATTAGCGGGAGGGCTTTCGACGAGCAGTACTTC. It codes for CATTISGRAFDEQYF. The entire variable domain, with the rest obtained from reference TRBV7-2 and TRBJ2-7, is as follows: GAGVSQSPSNKVTEKGKDVELRCDPISGHTALYWYRQSLGQGLEFLIYFQGNSAPDKSGLPSDRFSAERTGGSVSTLTIQRTQQEDSAVYLCATTISGRAFDEQYFGPGTRLTVT.

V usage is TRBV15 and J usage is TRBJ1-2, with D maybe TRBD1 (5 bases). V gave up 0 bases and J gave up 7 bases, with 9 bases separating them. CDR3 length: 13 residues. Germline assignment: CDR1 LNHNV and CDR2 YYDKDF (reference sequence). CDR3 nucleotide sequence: TGTGCCACCAGCAGAGAGGAAGGGGCTGGCTACACCTTC. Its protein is CATSREEGAGYTF.

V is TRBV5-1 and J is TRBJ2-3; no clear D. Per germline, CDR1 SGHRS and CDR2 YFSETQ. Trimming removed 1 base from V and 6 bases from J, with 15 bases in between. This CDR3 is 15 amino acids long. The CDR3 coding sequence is TGCGCCAGCAGCTTGCAGTCTGGGCCTGGTGATACGCAGTATTTT. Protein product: CASSLQSGPGDTQYF.

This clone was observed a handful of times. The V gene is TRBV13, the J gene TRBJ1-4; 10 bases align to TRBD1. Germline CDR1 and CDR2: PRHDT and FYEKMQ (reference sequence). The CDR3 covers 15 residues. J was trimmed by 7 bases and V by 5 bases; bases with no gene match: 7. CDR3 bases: TGTGCCAGCAGCACTGCCGGGACAGGGGTTGAAAAACTGTTTTTT. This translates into CASSTAGTGVEKLFF.

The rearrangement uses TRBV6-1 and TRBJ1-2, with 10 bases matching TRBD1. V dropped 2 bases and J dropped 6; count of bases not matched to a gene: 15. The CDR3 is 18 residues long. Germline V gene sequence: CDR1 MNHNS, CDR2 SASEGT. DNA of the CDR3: TGTGCCAGCAGTGAAAGGGTGTTGGTGAGGACAGGGGGGAATGGCTACACCTTC. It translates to CASSERVLVRTGGNGYTF.

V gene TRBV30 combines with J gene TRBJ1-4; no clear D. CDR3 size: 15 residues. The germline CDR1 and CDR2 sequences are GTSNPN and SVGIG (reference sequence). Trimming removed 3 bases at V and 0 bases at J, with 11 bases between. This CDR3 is CAWRAGDATNEKLFF. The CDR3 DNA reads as TGTGCCTGGAGGGCGGGAGATGCAACTAATGAAAAACTGTTTTTT.

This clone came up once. CDR3 sequence (DNA): TGTGCCAGCAGCTTGGTGGAACTAGTGGGCGAGCAGTACTTC. Its translation is CASSLVELVGEQYF. The V and J genes are TRBV7-8 and TRBJ2-7, with a weak D call TRBD2 (5 bases). Germline values: CDR1 SGHVS, CDR2 FQNEAQ. Trimming took off 3 bases at V and 6 bases at J, with 15 bases between the two ends. The CDR3 is 14 residues long.

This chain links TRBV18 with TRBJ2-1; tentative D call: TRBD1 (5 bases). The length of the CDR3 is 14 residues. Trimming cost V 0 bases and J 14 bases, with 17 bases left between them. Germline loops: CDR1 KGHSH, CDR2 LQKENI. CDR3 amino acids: CASSPPQGRVDKFF. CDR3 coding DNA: TGTGCCAGCTCACCACCGCAAGGCAGGGTCGATAAGTTCTTC.

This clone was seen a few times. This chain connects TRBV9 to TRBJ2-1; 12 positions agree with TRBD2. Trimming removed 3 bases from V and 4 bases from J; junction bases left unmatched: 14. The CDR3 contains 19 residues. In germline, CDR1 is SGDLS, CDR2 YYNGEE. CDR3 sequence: CASSGRLAGERRDYNEQFF. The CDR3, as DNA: TGTGCCAGCAGCGGACGACTAGCGGGAGAACGCCGGGATTACAATGAGCAGTTCTTC.

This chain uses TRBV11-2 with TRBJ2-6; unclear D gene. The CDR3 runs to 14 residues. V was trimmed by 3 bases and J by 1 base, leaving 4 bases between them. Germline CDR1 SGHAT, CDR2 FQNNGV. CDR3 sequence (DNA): TGTGCCAGCAGCTTTAGTTCTGGGGCCAACGTCCTGACTTTC. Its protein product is CASSFSSGANVLTF.

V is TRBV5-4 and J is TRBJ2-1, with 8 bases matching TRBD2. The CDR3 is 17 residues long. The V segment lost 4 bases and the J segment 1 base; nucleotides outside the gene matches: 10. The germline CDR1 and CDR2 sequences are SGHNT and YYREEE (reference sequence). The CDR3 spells CASSQHSGISSYNEQFF. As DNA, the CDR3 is TGTGCCAGCAGCCAGCATAGCGGGATTTCATCCTACAATGAGCAGTTCTTC.

CDR3 in DNA: TGTGCCAGCAGCCAGACTAGCGGGGACCCCCAGTACTTC. Translating gives CASSQTSGDPQYF. The rearrangement links TRBV5-5 to TRBJ2-7; 11 bases line up with TRBD2. Per the germline V gene, CDR1 is SGHKS and CDR2 is YYEKEE (reference sequence). V dropped 4 bases and J dropped 10; count of bases not matched to a gene: 7. The CDR3 is made up of 13 amino acids.

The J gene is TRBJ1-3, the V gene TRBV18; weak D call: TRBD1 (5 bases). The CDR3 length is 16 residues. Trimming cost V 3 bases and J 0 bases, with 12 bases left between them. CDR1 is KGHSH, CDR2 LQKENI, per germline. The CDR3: CASSPGLLSSGNTIYF. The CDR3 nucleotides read TGTGCCAGCTCACCGGGACTCCTGAGCTCTGGAAACACCATATATTTT. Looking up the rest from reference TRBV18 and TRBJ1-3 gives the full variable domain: NAGVMQNPRHLVRRRGQEARLRCSPMKGHSHVYWYRQLPEEGLKFMVYLQKENIIDESGMPKERFSAEFPKEGPSILRIQQVVRGDSAAYFCASSPGLLSSGNTIYFGEGSWLTVV.